This T cell receptor (beta chain) was obtained from a study of cytomegalovirus exposure and HLA in healthy donors. Concerning this clone: Its antigen remains unidentified.

Researchers ran the PCR with 60 Vbeta and 13 Jbeta primers. Profiling relied on immunoSEQ multiplex PCR, and the TCRdb table lists in-frame clones only, not all of them. Of around 140,000 clones listed, about 78% were seen once; the top ten hold approximately 1.4%. Germline trimming cut 7 bases from V and 10 bases from J; bases unmatched to any gene: 12. CDR1 MNHEY and CDR2 SVGAGI come from the germline V gene. There are 15 residues in the CDR3. Study observations and caveats: For most subjects, TCR beta sequences were reported to predict HLA-A and HLA-B alleles with accuracy.

This chain uses TRBV6-5 with TRBJ1-4; 10 bases map to TRBD1. This clonotype was sampled from a female donor in good health and CMV-seronegative. The material sequenced was PBMCs. The CDR3 reads CASTQTGTGVGKLFF. The CDR3 DNA follows: TGTGCCAGCACCCAAACAGGGACAGGGGTCGGAAAACTGTTTTTT.